One T cell receptor beta chain is described in this entry. Antigen specificity is unknown. It was with 60 Vbeta and 13 Jbeta primers that the PCR ran. Original processing notes: Later, roughly 86 million unique TCR beta chains were counted in an analysis, and about 10 million of them were shared. Clones were read by immunoSEQ multiplex PCR, and TCRdb kept only the in-frame ones, dropping some. V and J calls plus clone size are reproduced from that table; the DNA served to infer D and trimming. The sample records about 130,000 clones, about four fifths being singletons. This specimen belongs to a study of cytomegalovirus exposure and HLA in healthy donors. Study-level results: In an earlier analysis, in 540 or so donors, most V segments appeared productive either ~90% or ~30% of the time. Sequencing depth across donors, presence/absence analyses assumed, was roughly uniform.

Germline lookup yields CDR1 SEHNR and CDR2 FQNEAQ (reference sequence). The CDR3 has 19 amino acids. With 0 bases clipped from V and 3 bases from J, the junction kept 14 bases outside the gene matches. This sequence originates from a human donor in good health. The V gene is TRBV7-9, the J gene TRBJ2-1; 7 bases line up with TRBD2. Input material: PBMCs. CDR3 nucleotide sequence: TGTGCCAGCAGCTTAGCGGAGTCCCTCCTAGCGGCGGACTACAATGAGCAGTTCTTC. Its translation: CASSLAESLLAADYNEQFF.